The 3 T cell receptor beta chains below come from one sample, sequenced in a study of beta chain features in type 1 diabetes. Study results and caveats: Moderate yet significant TCRB CDR3 shortening was seen in Type 1 diabetes patients in all four CD4+ subsets.

The antigens these receptors bind are not known. cDNA synthesis used the whole RNA isolate, giving expressed TCRB sequences. TCRdb's table, derived via immunoSEQ multiplex PCR, lists solely in-frame clones and lacks some. The sample has under 300,000 clones; 15% to 20% are singletons. Sequenced input: naive CD4+ T cells from blood. The receptors shown here come from a man aged 25-45 years with type 1 diabetes.

The V gene is TRBV7-3, the J gene TRBJ2-1; possible D gene TRBD2, 5 bases. The germline CDR1 and CDR2 sequences are SGHTA and FQGTGA. The V end was cut by 2 bases, the J end by 0 bases, with 8 bases between. The CDR3 extends over 15 amino acids. Here the CDR3 DNA reads TGTGCCAGCAGCTTACGACTAAGCTCCTACAATGAGCAGTTCTTC. This codes for CASSLRLSSYNEQFF.

The rearrangement joins TRBV7-2 to TRBJ2-1, with 7 bases that match TRBD1. CDR1 SGHTA and CDR2 FQGNSA come from the germline V gene. The V segment lost 5 bases and the J segment 11 bases; nucleotides outside the gene matches: 6. The CDR3 is made up of 12 amino acids. CDR3: CASSLGQDKQFF. The CDR3 nucleotides are TGTGCCAGCAGCCTAGGACAGGATAAGCAGTTCTTC.

V is TRBV28 and J is TRBJ1-1; D unresolved. V was pared by 3 bases and J by 1 base, with 9 bases between. There are 14 residues in the CDR3. The germline V gene has CDR1 MDHEN and CDR2 SYDVKM. The CDR3 region is CASSLVFRNTEAFF. Here the CDR3 DNA reads TGTGCCAGCAGTTTGGTCTTCAGGAACACTGAAGCTTTCTTT. Drawing the rest from reference TRBV28 and TRBJ1-1, the complete variable domain is DVKVTQSSRYLVKRTGEKVFLECVQDMDHENMFWYRQDPGLGLRLIYFSYDVKMKEKGDIPEGYSVSREKKERFSLILESASTNQTSMYLCASSLVFRNTEAFFGQGTRLTVV.